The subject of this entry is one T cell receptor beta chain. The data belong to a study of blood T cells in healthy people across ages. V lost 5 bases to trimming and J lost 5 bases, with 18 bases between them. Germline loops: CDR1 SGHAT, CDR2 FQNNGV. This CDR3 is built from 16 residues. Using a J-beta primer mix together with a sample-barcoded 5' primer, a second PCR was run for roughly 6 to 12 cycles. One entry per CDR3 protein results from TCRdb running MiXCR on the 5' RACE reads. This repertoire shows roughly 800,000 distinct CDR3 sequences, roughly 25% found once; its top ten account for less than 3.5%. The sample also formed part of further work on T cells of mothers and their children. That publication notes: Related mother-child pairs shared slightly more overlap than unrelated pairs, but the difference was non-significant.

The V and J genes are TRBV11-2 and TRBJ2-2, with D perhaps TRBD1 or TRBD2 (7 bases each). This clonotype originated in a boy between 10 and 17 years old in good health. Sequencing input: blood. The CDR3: CASSPGGGSGTGELFF. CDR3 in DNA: TGTGCCAGCAGCCCAGGGGGAGGGTCGGGAACCGGGGAGCTGTTTTTT.